The clone carrying this TCR beta chain was recorded many times. The antigen is undetermined. The data belong to a study of molecular identifiers for immune sequencing clone quantification. Overall study context: For replicates, RNA isolated from roughly 20,000 or 100,000 naive CD8 cells was divided into five portions, of which four were sequenced. Study-wide results and caveats: Spiked Jurkat TCR RNA equivalent to one cell reportedly surfaced among over 850,000 naive cells. Highly expanded clone sizes could be underestimated by identical TCR molecules that share a barcode.

This CDR3 contains 13 residues. Trimming took 1 base from V and 2 from J, leaving 5 bases between them. TCRdb re-analysed the PCR reads in MiXCR, keeping a single row per CDR3 protein. The sample lists under 800,000 distinct CDR3 sequences, roughly 27% occurring once. The TCR sequence derives from a human donor in good health. Some libraries in this study had Jurkat cell RNA spiked in. The chain links TRBV12-3 or TRBV12-4 to TRBJ2-5; no clear D. The sample taken for sequencing was naive CD8+ T cells from blood, with Jurkat cell RNA spiked in. Subset reported: FACS-sorted CD8+CD4-CCR7+CD45RA+ naive T cells. The CDR3 is CASSLGRQETQYF. The CDR3 DNA reads as TGTGCCAGCAGTTTAGGCAGACAAGAGACCCAGTACTTC.